What follows describes a single TCR beta chain. Its target antigen remains unknown. Per-base quality was not reported, and no clone a single base away is much larger than it. These data originate in a study of shared clonotypes between healthy human individuals (dated by TCRdb to the early 2020s). General notes on the study: The cohort included three men and a couple of women between 18 and 49 years of age. For each donor, three plates each were used for CD4 naive and CD4 memory, two plates were used for CD8 naive, and one plate was used for CD8 memory. Between about 0.85 and 10 billion PBMCs per donor were obtained by leukapheresis. To estimate repertoire size and how much clonotypes are shared between individuals, the study performed deep sequencing of blood TCR repertoires from 4 to 6 healthy adults. Different laboratories and diverse techniques were used to prepare libraries and sequence TCR repertoires, to increase sequencing depth and limit assay-specific biases. General conclusions and limits of the study: Sampling was restricted to blood, and TCR repertoires in tissues likely differ from the TCR repertoires found in blood. Estimated clonotype richness was generally larger for naive than for memory subsets. Across a handful of donors, approximately 5% of naive CD4, 3% to 3.5% of naive CD8, about 2.3% of memory CD4, and approximately 0.42% of memory CD8 clonotypes were shared. Even with the large sequencing depth, rarefaction of the sorted-subset datasets indicated that sequencing was incomplete. Compared with non-shared clonotypes, clonotypes shared by all four sorted-subset donors had higher generation probabilities. Because the study included a small number of donors, the genetic and exposure-history diversity represented was limited. Pairwise subsampling led to the expectation that sequencing depth would affect the degree of clonotype sharing among donors.

The donors were healthy, HIV-negative adults with no recently reported acute infections or vaccinations. Every donor was a Caucasian adult living in Nashville, Tennessee, USA. CD4+ T cells were enriched by magnetic negative selection, after which naive cells were positively selected on CD45RA and the negative fraction was taken as the memory subset. Blood was collected by leukapheresis, and PBMCs were isolated by Ficoll-Histopaque density gradient centrifugation and then cryopreserved in liquid nitrogen vapor phase. Analytical flow cytometry was used to check the purity and quantity of each magnetically sorted T cell population. Genomic DNA was isolated from every sorted fraction and measured by UV absorbance on a Nanodrop 2000c. From cysteine to phenylalanine, the CDR3 is 18 amino acids long. Only the CDR3 DNA stays, 54 bases, in frame from base 1. The germline V and J ends show losses of 4 bases and 4 bases respectively, and no gene match explains 15 bases of the junction. The CDR1 and CDR2 encoded by the germline V gene are MDHEN and SYDVKM.

Using the deep immunoSEQ assay, multiplex PCR amplified TCR CDR3 regions from genomic DNA. For each cell subset, the extracted genomic DNA was distributed evenly across all wells of several immunoSEQ 96-well plates, and each plate served as one replicate. For sorted subsets, 150 to 200 ng genomic DNA, equal to tens of thousands of T cell genomes, was loaded into each replicate PCR. The purified libraries were quantified using a Qubit 3.0 fluorometer, sized with a Bioanalyzer 2100, and then quantified again using the KAPA Library Quantification kit. Every immunoSEQ 96-well plate was sequenced on a dedicated single-read 150-cycle Illumina NextSeq 550 flow cell. The published analysis was carried out like this. Because the immunoSEQ output included only junctional sequences and no quality scores, the filtering could not be the same as the filtering used for full-length reads. To assign V/J genes and CDR3, sequences were annotated using PyIR, a Python wrapper for IgBLAST v1.9, with IMGT germline references. Any read was removed if the V/J assignment was weak (E-value above 1e-6), the CDR3 was missing, or the read contained stop codons, out-of-frame junctions, or ambiguous translated residues. V3J clonotypes were defined as sequences sharing an identical inferred V gene, J gene, and CDR3 amino acid sequence. The percentage overlap between two repertoires was calculated by dividing the number of shared unique clonotypes by the size of the smaller repertoire. Three approaches were used to assess repertoire richness: RTK rarefaction, the Chao1 estimator, and Recon v2.1 estimates of unobserved clonotypes. Generation probabilities for all TCRbeta clonotypes obtained by the gDNA method from several donors were computed using OLGA. This is the immuneACCESS table as TCRdb keeps it, with only in-frame sequences that have V and J called. A part of the clones is gone; compared with another copy, unresolved V genes explain less than half, and the rest is unexplained. V and J calls and clone size come straight from that table; D and trimming were deduced from the DNA. The sample table holds about 980,000 clones, of which approximately 80% were seen once. The ten top clones hold roughly 1.5% of the sample.

The material sequenced was memory CD4+ T cells sorted from blood. The cell subset or site label for this specimen denotes: CD45RA-negative fraction. The chain is encoded by TRBV28 joined to TRBJ1-2; 10 junctional bases match TRBD1. The sequence came from a man in his late teens or twenties in good health. The sequenced DNA: TGTGCCAGCAGTTCGGACGACCCGGGACAGGGGATATTCTATGGCTACACCTTC. Its amino acids are CASSSDDPGQGIFYGYTF.